Listed here is a single T cell receptor beta chain. Reverse transcribed after extraction, RNA yielded cDNA as the sequencing template. The table came from immunoSEQ multiplex PCR; TCRdb's copy has only in-frame clones and leaves some out. The sample records over 80,000 clones, roughly 40% being singletons. Treatment in this sample: oral pan-JAK inhibitor, 5-10 mg twice daily. These data originate in a study of CD8+ T cells in alopecia areata. Trimming left V 5 bases short and J 8 bases short, with 16 bases between. The CDR3 is made up of 14 amino acids. In germline, CDR1 is LGHNA, CDR2 YNFKEQ. The origin of this receptor is a human donor with alopecia areata. J is TRBJ2-1 and V is TRBV4-2; D possibly uses TRBD1 or TRBD2 (6 bases each). The sample here was CD8+ T cells sorted from blood, taken at week 24, from a patient treated with tofacitinib. In DNA, the CDR3 is TGTGCCAGCAGCTTAGTGGGGGCTAGCGATGAGCAGTTCTTC. Residues: CASSLVGASDEQFF.